This T cell receptor beta chain appears in the sequencing data of a study of OX40 agonist ivuxolimab in advanced cancers. The CDR3 contains 16 residues. J gave up 0 bases and V 4 bases, and 7 bases lay outside the gene matches. CDR1 and CDR2 from the germline V gene are SGHNT and YYREEE (reference sequence). Profiled with immunoSEQ multiplex PCR; TCRdb holds only in-frame clones, not every one. The data contain fewer than 45,000 clones, 70% to 90% of them singletons. The origin of this receptor is an adult with an advanced solid tumor such as melanoma, head and neck, liver or kidney cancer. This rearrangement joins TRBV5-4 to TRBJ1-1; 9 bases match TRBD1. This specimen was CD4+ or CD8+ T cells sorted from blood, taken in a trial of the OX40 agonist ivuxolimab. As DNA, the CDR3 is TGTGCCAGCAGCCACGGACAGGGGATCATGAACACTGAAGCTTTCTTT. It codes for CASSHGQGIMNTEAFF.